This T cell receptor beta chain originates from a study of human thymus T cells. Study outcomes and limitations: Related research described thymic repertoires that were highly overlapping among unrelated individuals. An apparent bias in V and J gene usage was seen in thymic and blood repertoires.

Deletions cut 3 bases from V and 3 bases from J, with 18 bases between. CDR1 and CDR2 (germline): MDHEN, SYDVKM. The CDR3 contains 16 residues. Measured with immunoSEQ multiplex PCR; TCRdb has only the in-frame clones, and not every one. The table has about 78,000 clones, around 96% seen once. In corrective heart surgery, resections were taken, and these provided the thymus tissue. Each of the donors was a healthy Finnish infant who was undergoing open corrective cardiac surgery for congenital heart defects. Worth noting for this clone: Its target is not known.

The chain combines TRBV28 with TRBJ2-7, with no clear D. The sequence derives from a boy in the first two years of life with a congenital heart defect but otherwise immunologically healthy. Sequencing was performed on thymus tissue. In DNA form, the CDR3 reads TGTGCCAGCAGTTTTCCACCCCCAGGTTCAAGCTACGAGCAGTACTTC. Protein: CASSFPPPGSSYEQYF. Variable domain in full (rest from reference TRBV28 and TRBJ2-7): DVKVTQSSRYLVKRTGEKVFLECVQDMDHENMFWYRQDPGLGLRLIYFSYDVKMKEKGDIPEGYSVSREKKERFSLILESASTNQTSMYLCASSFPPPGSSYEQYFGPGTRLTVT.